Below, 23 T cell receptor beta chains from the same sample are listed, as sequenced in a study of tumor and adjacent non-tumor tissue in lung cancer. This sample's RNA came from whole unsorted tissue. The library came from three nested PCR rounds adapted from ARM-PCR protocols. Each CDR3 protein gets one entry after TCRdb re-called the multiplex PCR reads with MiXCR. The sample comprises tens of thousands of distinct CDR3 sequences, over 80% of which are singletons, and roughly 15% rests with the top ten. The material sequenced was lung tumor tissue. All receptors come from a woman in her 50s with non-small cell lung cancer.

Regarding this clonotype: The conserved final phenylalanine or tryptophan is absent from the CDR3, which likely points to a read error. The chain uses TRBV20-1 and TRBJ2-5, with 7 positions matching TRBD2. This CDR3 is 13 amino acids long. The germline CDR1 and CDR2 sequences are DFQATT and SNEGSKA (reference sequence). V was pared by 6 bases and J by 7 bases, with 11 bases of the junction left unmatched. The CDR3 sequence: CSAGATGGATQYS. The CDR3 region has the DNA TGCAGTGCCGGGGCGACGGGGGGAGCGACCCAGTACTCC.

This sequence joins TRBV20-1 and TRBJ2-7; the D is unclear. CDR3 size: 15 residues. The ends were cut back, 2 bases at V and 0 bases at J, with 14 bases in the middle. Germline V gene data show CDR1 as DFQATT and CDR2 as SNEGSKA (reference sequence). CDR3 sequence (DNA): TGCAGTGCTAGATCAATCATGCGACCCTCCTACGAGCAGTACTTC. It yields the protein CSARSIMRPSYEQYF.

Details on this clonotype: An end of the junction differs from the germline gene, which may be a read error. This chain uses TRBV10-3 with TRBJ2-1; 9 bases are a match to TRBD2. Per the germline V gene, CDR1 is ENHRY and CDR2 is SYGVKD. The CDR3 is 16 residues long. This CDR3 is CAISHILAGSYNEQFF. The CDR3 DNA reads TGTGCCATCAGTCATATACTAGCGGGCTCCTATAATGAGCAGTTCTTC.

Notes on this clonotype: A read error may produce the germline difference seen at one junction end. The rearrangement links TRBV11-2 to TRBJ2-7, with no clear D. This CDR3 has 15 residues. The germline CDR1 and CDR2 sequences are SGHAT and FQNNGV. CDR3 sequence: CANSLSPNSSYEQYF. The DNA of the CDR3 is TGTGCCAACAGCTTATCTCCGAATTCCTCCTACGAGCAGTACTTC.

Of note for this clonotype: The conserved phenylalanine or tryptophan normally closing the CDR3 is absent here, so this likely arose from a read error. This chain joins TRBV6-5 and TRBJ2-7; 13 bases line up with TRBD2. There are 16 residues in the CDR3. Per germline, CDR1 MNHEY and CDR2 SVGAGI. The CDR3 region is CDSRKRTSGSPREQYL. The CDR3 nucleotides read TGTGACAGCAGGAAGAGGACTAGCGGGAGCCCACGCGAGCAGTACTTA.

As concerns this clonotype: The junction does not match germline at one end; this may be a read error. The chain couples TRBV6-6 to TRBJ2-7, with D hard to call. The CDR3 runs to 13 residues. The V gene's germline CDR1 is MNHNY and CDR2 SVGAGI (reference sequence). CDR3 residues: CASSYSPWIEQYF. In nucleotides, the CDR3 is TGTGCTAGCAGTTACTCGCCTTGGATCGAGCAGTACTTC.

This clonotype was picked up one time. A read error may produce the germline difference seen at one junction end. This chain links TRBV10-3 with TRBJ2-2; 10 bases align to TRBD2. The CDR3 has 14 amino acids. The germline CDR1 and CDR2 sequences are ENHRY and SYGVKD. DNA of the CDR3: TGTGCCATCGGAACTAGCGGGAACACCGGGGAACTGTCTTTT. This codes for CAIGTSGNTGELSF.

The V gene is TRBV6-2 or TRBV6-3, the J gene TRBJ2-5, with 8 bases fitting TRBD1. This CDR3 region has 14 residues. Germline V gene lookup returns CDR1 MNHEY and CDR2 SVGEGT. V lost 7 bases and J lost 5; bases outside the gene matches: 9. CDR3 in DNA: TGTGCCAGCAAAGACACAGGGGGTGTGGAGACCCAGTACTTC. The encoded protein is CASKDTGGVETQYF.

The CDR3 region is CASSQGLREEKLFF. The CDR3 DNA reads as TGCGCCAGCAGCCAAGGTCTGAGGGAGGAAAAACTGTTTTTT. The genes are TRBV4-3 and TRBJ1-4; D is undetermined. The ends were cut back, 1 base at V and 8 bases at J, with 11 bases in the middle. The CDR3 totals 14 residues. The germline V gene encodes CDR1 LGHNA and CDR2 YSLEER.

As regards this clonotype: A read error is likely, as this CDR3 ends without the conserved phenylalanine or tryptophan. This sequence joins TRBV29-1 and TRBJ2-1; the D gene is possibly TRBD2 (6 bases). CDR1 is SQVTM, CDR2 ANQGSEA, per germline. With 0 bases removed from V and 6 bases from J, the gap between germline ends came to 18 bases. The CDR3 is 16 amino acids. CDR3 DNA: TGCAGCGTTGAAGATGTCGGGGGAATAAACTCCAATGAGCAGTTCTTA. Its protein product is CSVEDVGGINSNEQFL.

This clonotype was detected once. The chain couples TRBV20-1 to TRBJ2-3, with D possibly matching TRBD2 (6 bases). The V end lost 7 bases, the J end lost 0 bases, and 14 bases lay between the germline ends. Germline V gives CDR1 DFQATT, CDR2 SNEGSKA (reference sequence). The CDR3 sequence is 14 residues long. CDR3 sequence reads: CSVRRAISTDTQYF. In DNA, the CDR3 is TGCAGTGTTAGGAGGGCCATTAGCACAGATACGCAGTATTTT.

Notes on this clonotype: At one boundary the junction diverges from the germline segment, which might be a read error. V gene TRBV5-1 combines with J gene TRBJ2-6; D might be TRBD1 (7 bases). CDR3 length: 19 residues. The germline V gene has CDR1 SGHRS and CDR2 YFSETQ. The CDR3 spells CPSSRSAGQSRAGANVLTF. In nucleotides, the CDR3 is TGCCCCAGCAGCCGTTCCGCGGGACAGTCCAGAGCCGGGGCCAACGTACTGACTTTC.

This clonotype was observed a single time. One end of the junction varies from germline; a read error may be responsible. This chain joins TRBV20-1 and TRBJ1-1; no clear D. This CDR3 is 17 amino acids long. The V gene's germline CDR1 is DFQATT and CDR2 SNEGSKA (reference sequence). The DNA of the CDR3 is TGCAGTACTAGAGATCCCACCTCGTCGGGAGGAAGGACTGAAGCTTTCTTT. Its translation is CSTRDPTSSGGRTEAFF.

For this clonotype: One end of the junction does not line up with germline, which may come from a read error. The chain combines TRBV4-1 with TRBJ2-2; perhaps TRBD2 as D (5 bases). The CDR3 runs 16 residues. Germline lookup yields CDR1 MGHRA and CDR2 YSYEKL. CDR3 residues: CATSQVTRFRTGEPFF. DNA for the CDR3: TGCGCCACCAGCCAAGTTACAAGATTTCGCACCGGGGAGCCGTTTTTT.

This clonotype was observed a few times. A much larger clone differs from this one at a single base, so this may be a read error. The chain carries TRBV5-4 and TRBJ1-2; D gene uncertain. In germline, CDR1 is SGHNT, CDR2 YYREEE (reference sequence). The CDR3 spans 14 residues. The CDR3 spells CASRVKGANYGYIF. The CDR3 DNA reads TGTGCCAGCAGAGTGAAGGGTGCTAACTATGGCTACATCTTC.

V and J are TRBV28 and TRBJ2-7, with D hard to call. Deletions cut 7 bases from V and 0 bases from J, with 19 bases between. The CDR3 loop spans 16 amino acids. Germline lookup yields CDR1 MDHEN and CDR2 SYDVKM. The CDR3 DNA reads TGTGCCAGCAATTTTAGGCCTACATCCATCTCCTACGAGCAGTACTTC. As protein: CASNFRPTSISYEQYF.

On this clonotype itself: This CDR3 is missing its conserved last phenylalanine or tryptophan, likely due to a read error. CDR3 region: CVSSQDHYRANTEAFL. The CDR3 region has the DNA TGCGTCAGCAGCCAAGATCATTACAGGGCAAACACTGAAGCTTTCCTT. The chain couples TRBV4-1 to TRBJ1-1, with a possible D match to TRBD1 (6 bases). The CDR3 is made up of 16 amino acids. The germline V gene encodes CDR1 MGHRA and CDR2 YSYEKL.

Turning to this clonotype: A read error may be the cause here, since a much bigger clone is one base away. CDR3 sequence (DNA): TGTGCCAGCAACGGAGGACTAGCGGAAAACATTCAGTACTTC. It codes for CASNGGLAENIQYF. V is TRBV12-3 or TRBV12-4 and J is TRBJ2-4, with 10 bases that match TRBD2. The length of the CDR3 is 14 residues. Trimming took 7 bases from V and 5 from J; bases not matched to a gene: 5.

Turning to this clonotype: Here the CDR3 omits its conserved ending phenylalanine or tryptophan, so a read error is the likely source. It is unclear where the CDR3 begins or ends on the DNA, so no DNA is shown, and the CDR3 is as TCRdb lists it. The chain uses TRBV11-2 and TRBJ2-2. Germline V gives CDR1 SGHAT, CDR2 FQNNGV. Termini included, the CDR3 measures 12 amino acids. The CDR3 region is CASGSLYGEVYL.

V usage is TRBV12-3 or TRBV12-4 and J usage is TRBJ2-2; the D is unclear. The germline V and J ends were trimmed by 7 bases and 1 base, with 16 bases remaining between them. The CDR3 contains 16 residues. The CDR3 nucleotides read TGTGCCAGCAATGCCACCAGGAGAATGAACACCGGGGAGCTGTTTTTT. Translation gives CASNATRRMNTGELFF.

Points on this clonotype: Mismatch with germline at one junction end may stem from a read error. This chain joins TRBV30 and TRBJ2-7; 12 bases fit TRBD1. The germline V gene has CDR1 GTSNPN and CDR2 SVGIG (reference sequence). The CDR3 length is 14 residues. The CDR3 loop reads CDWMTGTGGDEQYF. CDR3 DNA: TGTGACTGGATGACCGGGACAGGGGGCGACGAGCAATACTTC.

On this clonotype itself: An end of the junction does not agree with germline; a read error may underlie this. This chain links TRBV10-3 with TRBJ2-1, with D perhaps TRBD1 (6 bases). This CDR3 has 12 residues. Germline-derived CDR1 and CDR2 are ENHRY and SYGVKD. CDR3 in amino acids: CAIRGASDEQFF. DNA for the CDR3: TGTGCCATCAGGGGGGCAAGCGATGAGCAATTCTTC.

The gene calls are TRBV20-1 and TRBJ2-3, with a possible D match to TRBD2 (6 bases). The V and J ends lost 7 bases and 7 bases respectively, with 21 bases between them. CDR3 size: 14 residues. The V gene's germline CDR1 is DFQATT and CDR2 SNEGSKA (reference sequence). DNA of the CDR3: TGCAGTGTTAGTGAAAGCGGGTGCGCAAATACGCAGTATTTT. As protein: CSVSESGCANTQYF.